The entry that follows covers one TCR beta chain sequence. The identical CDR3 is also encoded by other nucleotide sequences in the sample. The sample belongs to a study of blood T cell repertoires in COVID-19. V lost 5 bases and J 3 bases, leaving 8 bases between the germline ends. Germline V gene lookup returns CDR1 SGHAT and CDR2 FQNNGV. The CDR3 extends over 13 amino acids. Per the authors' pipeline: How many nucleated cells were present was estimated from reference gene primer amplification. Generated by immunoSEQ multiplex PCR, the TCRdb table keeps only in-frame clones and is missing some. V and J calls plus clone size are reproduced from that table; the DNA served to infer D and trimming. This table holds 150,000 to 200,000 clones, roughly nine tenths found once.

The chain couples TRBV11-2 to TRBJ1-3, with D hard to call. Material: peripheral blood. The receptor was isolated from a man between 65 and 79 years old with active or convalescent COVID-19. The CDR3 DNA sequence: TGTGCCAGCAGCCCCAGCGGTGGAAACACCATATATTTT. It encodes CASSPSGGNTIYF.